Following are 20 T cell receptor beta chains from one sample sequenced in a study of cytomegalovirus exposure and HLA in healthy donors. PCR primers comprised 60 Vbeta and 13 Jbeta primers. Repertoires were generated with immunoSEQ multiplex PCR, while TCRdb's copy carries only in-frame clones and drops some. The repertoire holds over 200,000 clones, with around 64% as singletons. The sequencing input was PBMCs. Receptors originate from a man between 35 and 55 years old in good health and CMV-seropositive.

To note about this clone: The sample carries other DNA sequences with the same CDR3. The J gene is TRBJ2-7, the V gene TRBV5-4; no definite D call. CDR3 length equals 12 residues. Trimming removed 0 bases from V and 4 bases from J, with 5 bases in between. Germline V gene sequence: CDR1 SGHNT, CDR2 YYREEE (reference sequence). CDR3 nucleotide sequence: TGTGCCAGCAGCTTGGATACTTACGAGCAGTACTTC. Translation gives CASSLDTYEQYF.

The chain links TRBV6-4 to TRBJ1-2, with TRBD1 matching over 10 bases. The CDR3 loop spans 15 amino acids. The V gene end was trimmed by 2 bases and the J gene end by 4 bases; junction bases not matched to a gene: 4. Per germline, CDR1 MRHNA and CDR2 SNTAGT. The CDR3 DNA sequence: TGTGCCAGCAGTGACGATGACAGGGGGCTCTATGGCTACACCTTC. Translated: CASSDDDRGLYGYTF.

The V gene is TRBV11-3, the J gene TRBJ2-4, with D possibly being TRBD2 (5 bases). Germline CDR1 is SGHNT and CDR2 is YENEEA. The CDR3 loop spans 16 amino acids. Trimming cost V 0 bases and J 1 base, with 10 bases left between them. The CDR3 here is CASSLEEGVAKNIQYF. The DNA for the CDR3 is TGTGCCAGCAGCTTAGAAGAGGGTGTGGCCAAAAACATTCAGTACTTC.

The chain employs TRBV5-1 and TRBJ1-6, with unresolved D. The CDR3 is made up of 14 amino acids. Germline lookup yields CDR1 SGHRS and CDR2 YFSETQ. Trimming removed 0 bases from V and 3 bases from J, with 4 bases in between. The CDR3 spells CASSLDSYNSPLHF. The CDR3 DNA reads as TGCGCCAGCAGCTTGGACAGCTATAATTCACCCCTCCACTTT.

The chain carries TRBV19 and TRBJ2-3; 9 nucleotides agree with TRBD2. This CDR3 is 16 amino acids long. The J segment lost 4 bases and the V segment lost 5 bases, leaving 10 bases of the junction unmatched. From germline, CDR1 is LNHDA and CDR2 SQIVND (reference sequence). This chain's CDR3 is CASSAIAGGPADTQYF. CDR3 coding DNA: TGTGCCAGTAGTGCCATCGCGGGGGGGCCGGCAGATACGCAGTATTTT.

This clone occurred once. The chain has TRBV7-9 and TRBJ1-1, with D perhaps TRBD1 (6 bases). The V gene's germline CDR1 is SEHNR and CDR2 FQNEAQ (reference sequence). V was shortened by 6 bases and J by 4 bases, with 15 bases between the two germline ends. This CDR3 has 14 residues. CDR3 in amino acids: CASSSDRRITEAFF. DNA for the CDR3: TGTGCCAGCAGTTCCGACAGGAGAATCACTGAAGCTTTCTTT.

DNA of the CDR3: TGTGCCAGCAGCTTGGTGCAGGGAGGTCATGAGCAGTTCTTC. It codes for CASSLVQGGHEQFF. The chain uses TRBV5-4 and TRBJ2-1, with D possibly matching TRBD2 (6 bases). The germline V gene has CDR1 SGHNT and CDR2 YYREEE (reference sequence). The CDR3 sequence is 14 residues long. Trimming took off 0 bases at V and 8 bases at J, with 12 bases between the two ends.

This clone was seen a handful of times. The V and J genes are TRBV9 and TRBJ1-5, with 9 bases fitting TRBD1. Germline assignment: CDR1 SGDLS and CDR2 YYNGEE. The CDR3 contains 15 residues. Germline trimming cut 4 bases from V and 6 bases from J; bases unmatched to any gene: 8. The chain's CDR3 is CASSTGTGTSQPQHF. DNA for the CDR3: TGTGCCAGCAGCACCGGGACAGGGACGAGTCAGCCCCAGCATTTT.

The chain employs TRBV10-3 and TRBJ1-3; 10 bases fit TRBD1. After removal of 2 bases from V and 2 bases from J, the junction contained 3 bases not matched to a gene. CDR1 and CDR2 from the germline V gene are ENHRY and SYGVKD. This CDR3 contains 16 residues. CDR3 nucleotide sequence: TGTGCCATCAGTGAGCTGGACAGGGGGACTGGAAACACCATATATTTT. Translated, it gives CAISELDRGTGNTIYF.

The chain employs TRBV6-5 and TRBJ1-1; tentative D call: TRBD1 (6 bases). Germline V lookup: CDR1 MNHEY, CDR2 SVGAGI. V gave up 7 bases and J gave up 7 bases, with 16 bases separating them. The CDR3 spans 13 residues. The CDR3 here is CASIPRQAGEAFF. The DNA for the CDR3 is TGTGCCAGCATTCCGCGACAGGCGGGTGAAGCTTTCTTT.

This clone was detected only once. The chain uses TRBV6-5 and TRBJ2-5; maybe TRBD2 (5 bases). Judging by the DNA end, TRBJ2-7 fits better; the J call may be wrong. CDR3 length: 14 amino acids. Germline V gives CDR1 MNHEY, CDR2 SVGAGI. The CDR3 loop is CASSYSGRGYEQYF. The CDR3 DNA follows: TGTGCCAGCAGTTACTCTGGGAGAGGCTACGAGCAGTACTTC.

The chain carries TRBV10-3 and TRBJ2-7; D is possibly TRBD2 (5 bases). In germline, CDR1 is ENHRY, CDR2 SYGVKD. Between the trimmed V and J ends, which lost 0 bases and 2 bases, there was a span of 5 bases. The CDR3 sequence is 13 residues long. The CDR3 reads CAISESGAYEQYF. The CDR3 DNA reads TGTGCCATCAGTGAGTCGGGAGCCTACGAGCAGTACTTC.

The chain uses TRBV19 and TRBJ1-4; D possibly corresponds to TRBD1 (6 bases). Trimming left V 5 bases short and J 8 bases short, with 18 bases between. Germline V gives CDR1 LNHDA, CDR2 SQIVND (reference sequence). The CDR3 has 15 residues. The CDR3 bases are TGTGCCAGTAGTCCCGACAGGTCGGTGAGGGAAAAACTGTTTTTT. Amino acid sequence: CASSPDRSVREKLFF. The full variable domain, rest sourced from reference TRBV19 and TRBJ1-4, is DGGITQSPKYLFRKEGQNVTLSCEQNLNHDAMYWYRQDPGQGLRLIYYSQIVNDFQKGDIAEGYSVSREKKESFPLTVTSAQKNPTAFYLCASSPDRSVREKLFFGSGTQLSVL.

This chain joins TRBV6-1 and TRBJ1-1; no clear D. The CDR3 loop spans 13 amino acids. V lost 5 bases and J lost 1, with 8 bases in between. Germline V gives CDR1 MNHNS, CDR2 SASEGT. The CDR3 spells CASSIAGNTEAFF. Here the CDR3 DNA reads TGTGCCAGCAGTATTGCAGGGAACACTGAAGCTTTCTTT.

The rearrangement links TRBV6-6 to TRBJ2-5, with unresolved D. Germline values: CDR1 MNHNY, CDR2 SVGAGI (reference sequence). The CDR3 contains 12 residues. The V gene lost 2 bases and the J gene lost 4 bases, with 5 bases spanning the gap. The CDR3 DNA sequence: TGTGCCAGCAGTTACACCGGAGAGACCCAGTACTTC. Encoded protein: CASSYTGETQYF.

This chain uses TRBV4-1 with TRBJ1-1; D is possibly TRBD1 (6 bases). There are 17 residues in the CDR3. Looked up from germline, CDR1 is MGHRA and CDR2 is YSYEKL. The germline V and J ends were trimmed by 4 bases and 1 base, with 19 bases remaining between them. The CDR3 loop reads CASSPHSLRQENTEAFF. CDR3 nucleotide sequence: TGCGCCAGCAGCCCACATTCCCTTAGACAGGAGAACACTGAAGCTTTCTTT.

The chain carries TRBV5-1 and TRBJ2-3, with D unclear. V was cut by 0 bases and J by 2 bases, with 7 bases left in between. Germline V gives CDR1 SGHRS, CDR2 YFSETQ. The length of the CDR3 is 14 residues. The DNA for the CDR3 is TGCGCCAGCAGCTTGGACTCCCCCACAGATACGCAGTATTTT. The encoded protein is CASSLDSPTDTQYF.

The J gene is TRBJ1-3, the V gene TRBV28; possible D gene TRBD1, 5 bases. The CDR3 is 13 residues long. From germline, CDR1 is MDHEN and CDR2 SYDVKM. V was trimmed by 2 bases and J by 4 bases, leaving 6 bases between them. CDR3 protein: CASSLGAGNTIYF. In nucleotides, the CDR3 is TGTGCCAGCAGTTTAGGGGCCGGAAACACCATATATTTT.

The CDR3 bases are TGTGCCAGTAGTATTAAGAGTGGCGTGGAGGGCTACACCTTC. This sequence encodes CASSIKSGVEGYTF. The rearrangement joins TRBV19 to TRBJ1-2; D is unclear. Germline V gene sequence: CDR1 LNHDA, CDR2 SQIVND (reference sequence). The CDR3 is 14 residues long. The germline V and J ends were trimmed by 3 bases and 8 bases, with 16 bases remaining between them.

The CDR3 coding sequence is TGTGCCAGCAGCTTATCATCCGGGGGGGACTATGGCTACACCTTC. Translated, it gives CASSLSSGGDYGYTF. The chain couples TRBV7-8 to TRBJ1-2, with D possibly TRBD1 on 5 matching bases. The germline CDR1 and CDR2 sequences are SGHVS and FQNEAQ. The germline V and J ends were trimmed by 2 bases and 3 bases, with 13 bases remaining between them. The CDR3 consists of 15 residues. Looking up the rest from reference TRBV7-8 and TRBJ1-2 gives the full variable domain: GAGVSQSPRYKVAKRGQDVALRCDPISGHVSLFWYQQALGQGPEFLTYFQNEAQLDKSGLPSDRFFAERPEGSVSTLKIQRTQQEDSAVYLCASSLSSGGDYGYTFGSGTRLTVV.